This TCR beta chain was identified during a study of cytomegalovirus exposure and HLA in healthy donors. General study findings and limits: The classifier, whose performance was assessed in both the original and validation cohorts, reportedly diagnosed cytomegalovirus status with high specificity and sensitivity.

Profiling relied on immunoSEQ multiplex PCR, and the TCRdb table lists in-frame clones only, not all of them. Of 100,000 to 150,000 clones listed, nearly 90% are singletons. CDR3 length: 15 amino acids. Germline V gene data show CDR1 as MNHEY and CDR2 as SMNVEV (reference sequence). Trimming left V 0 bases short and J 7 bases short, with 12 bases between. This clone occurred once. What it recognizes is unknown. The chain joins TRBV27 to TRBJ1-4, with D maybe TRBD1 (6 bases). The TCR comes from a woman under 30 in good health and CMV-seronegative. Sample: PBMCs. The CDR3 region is CASSLSGRGPEKLFF. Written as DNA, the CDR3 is TGTGCCAGCAGTTTATCGGGCAGGGGCCCTGAAAAACTGTTTTTT.